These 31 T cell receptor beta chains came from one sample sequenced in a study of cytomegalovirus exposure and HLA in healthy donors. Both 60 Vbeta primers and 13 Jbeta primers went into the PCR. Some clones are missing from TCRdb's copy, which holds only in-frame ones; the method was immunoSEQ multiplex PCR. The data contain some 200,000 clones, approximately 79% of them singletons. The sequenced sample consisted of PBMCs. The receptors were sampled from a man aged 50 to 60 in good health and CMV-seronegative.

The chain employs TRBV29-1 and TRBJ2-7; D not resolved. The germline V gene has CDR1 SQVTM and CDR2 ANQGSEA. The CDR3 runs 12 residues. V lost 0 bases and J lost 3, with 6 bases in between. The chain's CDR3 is CSVEDLNYEQYF. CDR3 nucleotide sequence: TGCAGCGTTGAAGATCTAAACTACGAGCAGTACTTC.

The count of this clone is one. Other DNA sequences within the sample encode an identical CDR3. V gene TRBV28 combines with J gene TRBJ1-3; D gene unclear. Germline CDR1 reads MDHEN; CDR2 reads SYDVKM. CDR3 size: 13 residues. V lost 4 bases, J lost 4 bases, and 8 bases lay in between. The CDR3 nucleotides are TGTGCCAGCAGTTCCCCGGTGGGAAACACCATATATTTT. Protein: CASSSPVGNTIYF.

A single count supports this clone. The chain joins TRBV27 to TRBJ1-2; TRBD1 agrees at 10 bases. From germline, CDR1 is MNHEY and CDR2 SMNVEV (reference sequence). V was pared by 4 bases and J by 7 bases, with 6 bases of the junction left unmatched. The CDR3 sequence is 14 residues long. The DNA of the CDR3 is TGTGCCAGCAGTTCCGGGACAGGGGTTGGTGGCTACACCTTC. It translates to CASSSGTGVGGYTF.

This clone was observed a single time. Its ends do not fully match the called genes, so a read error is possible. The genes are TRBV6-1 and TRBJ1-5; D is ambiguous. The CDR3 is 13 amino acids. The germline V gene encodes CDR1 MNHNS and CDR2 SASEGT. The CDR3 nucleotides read TGTGCCAGCAATCTGGGTAGCTATCAGCCCCAGCATTTT. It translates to CASNLGSYQPQHF.

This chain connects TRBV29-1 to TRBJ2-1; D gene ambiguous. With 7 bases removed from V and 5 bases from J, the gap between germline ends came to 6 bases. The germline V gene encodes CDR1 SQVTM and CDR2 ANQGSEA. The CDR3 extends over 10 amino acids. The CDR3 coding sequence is TGCAGCGGTAGAAACAATGAGCAGTTCTTC. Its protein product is CSGRNNEQFF.

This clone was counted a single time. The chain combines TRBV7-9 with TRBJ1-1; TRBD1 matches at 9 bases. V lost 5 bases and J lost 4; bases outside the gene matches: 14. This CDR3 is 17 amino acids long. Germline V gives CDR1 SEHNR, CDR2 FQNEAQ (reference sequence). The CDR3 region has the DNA TGTGCCAGCAGCCCCACAACAGGGGGCTTTCGTTCCACTGAAGCTTTCTTT. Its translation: CASSPTTGGFRSTEAFF. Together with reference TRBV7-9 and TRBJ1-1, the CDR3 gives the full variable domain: DTGVSQNPRHKITKRGQNVTFRCDPISEHNRLYWYRQTLGQGPEFLTYFQNEAQLEKSRLLSDRFSAERPKGSFSTLEIQRTEQGDSAMYLCASSPTTGGFRSTEAFFGQGTRLTVV.

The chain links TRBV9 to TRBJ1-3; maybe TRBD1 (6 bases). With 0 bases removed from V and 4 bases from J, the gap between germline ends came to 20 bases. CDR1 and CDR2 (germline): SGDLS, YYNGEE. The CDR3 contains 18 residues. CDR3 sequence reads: CASSVVGGSTGYGNTIYF. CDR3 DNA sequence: TGTGCCAGCAGCGTAGTAGGAGGATCAACAGGGTACGGAAACACCATATATTTT.

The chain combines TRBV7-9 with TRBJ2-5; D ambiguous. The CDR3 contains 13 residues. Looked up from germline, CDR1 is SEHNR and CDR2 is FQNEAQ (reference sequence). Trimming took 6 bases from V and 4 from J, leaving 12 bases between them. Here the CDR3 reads CASSLYSPETQYF. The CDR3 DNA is TGTGCCAGCAGTTTGTACTCTCCAGAGACCCAGTACTTC.

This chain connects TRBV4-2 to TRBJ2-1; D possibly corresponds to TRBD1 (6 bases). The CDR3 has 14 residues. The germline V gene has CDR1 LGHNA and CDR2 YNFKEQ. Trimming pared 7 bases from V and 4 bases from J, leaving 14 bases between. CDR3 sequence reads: CASMATGPYNEQFF. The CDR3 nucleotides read TGTGCCAGCATGGCTACAGGGCCGTACAATGAGCAGTTCTTC.

This CDR3 reads CASSPRDSAREQYF. CDR3 DNA sequence: TGTGCCAGCAGCCCCCGGGACAGCGCCCGCGAGCAGTACTTC. The J gene is TRBJ2-7, the V gene TRBV4-2; the match to TRBD1 covers 7 bases. Germline V CDR1 and CDR2: LGHNA, YNFKEQ. This CDR3 contains 14 residues. The ends lost 4 bases at V and 6 bases at J; junction bases unmatched: 9.

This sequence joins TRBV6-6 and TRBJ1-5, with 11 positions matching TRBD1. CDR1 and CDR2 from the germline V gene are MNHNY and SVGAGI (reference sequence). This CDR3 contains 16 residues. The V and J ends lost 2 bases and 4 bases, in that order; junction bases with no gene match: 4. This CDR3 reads CASSYLGTGGNQPQHF. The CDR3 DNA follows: TGTGCCAGCAGTTACCTTGGGACAGGGGGGAATCAGCCCCAGCATTTT.

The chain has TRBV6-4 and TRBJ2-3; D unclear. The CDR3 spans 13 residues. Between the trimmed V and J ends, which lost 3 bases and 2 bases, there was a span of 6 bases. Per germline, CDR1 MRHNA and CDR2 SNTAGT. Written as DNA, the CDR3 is TGTGCCAGCAGTGAAGCGCCCACAGATACGCAGTATTTT. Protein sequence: CASSEAPTDTQYF.

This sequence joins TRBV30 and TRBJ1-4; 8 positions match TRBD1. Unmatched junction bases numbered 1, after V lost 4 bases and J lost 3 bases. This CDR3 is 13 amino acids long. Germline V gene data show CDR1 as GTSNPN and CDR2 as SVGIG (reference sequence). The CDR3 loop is CAWTGGANEKLFF. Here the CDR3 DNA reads TGTGCCTGGACAGGGGGCGCTAATGAAAAACTGTTTTTT.

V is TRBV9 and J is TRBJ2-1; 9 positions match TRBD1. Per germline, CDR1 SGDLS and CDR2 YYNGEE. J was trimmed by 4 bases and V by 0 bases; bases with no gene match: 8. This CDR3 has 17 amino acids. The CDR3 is CASSVGSGGQGYNEQFF. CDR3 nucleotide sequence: TGTGCCAGCAGCGTAGGGTCAGGGGGACAGGGTTACAATGAGCAGTTCTTC.

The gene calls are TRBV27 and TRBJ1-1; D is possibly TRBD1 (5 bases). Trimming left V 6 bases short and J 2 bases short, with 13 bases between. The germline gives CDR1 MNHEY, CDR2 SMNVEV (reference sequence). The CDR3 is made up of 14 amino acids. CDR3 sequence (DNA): TGTGCCAGCAGCCCTCAGGGTATTAACACTGAAGCTTTCTTT. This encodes CASSPQGINTEAFF.

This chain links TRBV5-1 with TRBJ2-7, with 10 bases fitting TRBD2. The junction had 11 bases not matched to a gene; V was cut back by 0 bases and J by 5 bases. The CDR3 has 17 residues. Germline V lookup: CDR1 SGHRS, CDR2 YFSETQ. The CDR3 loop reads CASSLVLLGAGGNEQYF. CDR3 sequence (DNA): TGCGCCAGCAGCTTGGTCCTACTCGGAGCGGGAGGGAACGAGCAGTACTTC.

The CDR3 DNA sequence: TGTGCCAGCAGTTCCCCTTCGGGACAGGGTCCCGAGACCCAGTACTTC. Translating it yields CASSSPSGQGPETQYF. The J gene is TRBJ2-5, the V gene TRBV6-6; 9 nucleotides align to TRBD1. The germline V gene encodes CDR1 MNHNY and CDR2 SVGAGI (reference sequence). This CDR3 spans 16 amino acids. The ends lost 4 bases at V and 5 bases at J; junction bases unmatched: 11.

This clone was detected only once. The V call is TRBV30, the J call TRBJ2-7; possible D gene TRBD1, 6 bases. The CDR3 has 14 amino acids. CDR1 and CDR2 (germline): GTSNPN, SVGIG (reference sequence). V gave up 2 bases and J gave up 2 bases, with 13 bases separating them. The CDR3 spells CAWSMPGAPYEQYF. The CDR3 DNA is TGTGCCTGGAGTATGCCAGGGGCGCCCTACGAGCAGTACTTC. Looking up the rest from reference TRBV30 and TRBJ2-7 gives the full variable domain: SQTIHQWPATLVQPVGSPLSLECTVEGTSNPNLYWYRQAAGRGLQLLFYSVGIGQISSEVPQNLSASRPQDRQFILSSKKLLLSDSGFYLCAWSMPGAPYEQYFGPGTRLTVT.

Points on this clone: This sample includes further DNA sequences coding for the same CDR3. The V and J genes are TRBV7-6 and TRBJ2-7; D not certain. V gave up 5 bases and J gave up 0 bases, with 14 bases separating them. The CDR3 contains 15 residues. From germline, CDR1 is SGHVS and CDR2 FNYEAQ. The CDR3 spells CASSLEVGFSYEQYF. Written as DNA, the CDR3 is TGTGCCAGCAGCCTAGAGGTCGGGTTCTCCTACGAGCAGTACTTC.

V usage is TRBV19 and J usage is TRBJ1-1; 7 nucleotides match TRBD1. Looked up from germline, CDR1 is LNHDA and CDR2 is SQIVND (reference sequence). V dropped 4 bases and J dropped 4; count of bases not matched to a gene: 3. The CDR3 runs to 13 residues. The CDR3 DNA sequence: TGTGCCAGTAGTACCGGGACAGCCACTGAAGCTTTCTTT. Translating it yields CASSTGTATEAFF.

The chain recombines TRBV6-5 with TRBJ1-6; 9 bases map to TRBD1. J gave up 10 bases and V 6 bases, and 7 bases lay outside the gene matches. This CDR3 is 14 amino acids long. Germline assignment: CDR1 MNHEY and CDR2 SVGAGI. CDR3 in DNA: TGTGCCAGCAGCCAGGGACAGGGTTCGTCACCCCTCCACTTT. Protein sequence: CASSQGQGSSPLHF.

This CDR3 reads CASSPRTSGAGTYEQYF. DNA for the CDR3: TGTGCCAGCAGCCCCCGGACTAGCGGGGCGGGGACCTACGAGCAGTACTTC. V and J are TRBV7-2 and TRBJ2-7, with TRBD2 matching over 12 bases. This CDR3 region has 17 residues. CDR1 is SGHTA and CDR2 is FQGNSA in the germline V gene. The V segment lost 5 bases and the J segment 2 bases; nucleotides outside the gene matches: 10. The whole variable domain, remainder taken from reference TRBV7-2 and TRBJ2-7, is GAGVSQSPSNKVTEKGKDVELRCDPISGHTALYWYRQSLGQGLEFLIYFQGNSAPDKSGLPSDRFSAERTGGSVSTLTIQRTQQEDSAVYLCASSPRTSGAGTYEQYFGPGTRLTVT.

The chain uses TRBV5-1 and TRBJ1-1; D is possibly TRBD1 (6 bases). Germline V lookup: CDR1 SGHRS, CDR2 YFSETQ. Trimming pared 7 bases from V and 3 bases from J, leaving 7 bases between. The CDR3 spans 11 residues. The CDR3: CASSGDTEAFF. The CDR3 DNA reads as TGCGCCAGCTCAGGGGACACTGAAGCTTTCTTT.

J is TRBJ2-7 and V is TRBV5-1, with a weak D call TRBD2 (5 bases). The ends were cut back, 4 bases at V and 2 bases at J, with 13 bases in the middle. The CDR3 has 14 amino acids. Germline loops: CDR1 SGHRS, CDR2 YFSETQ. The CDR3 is CASSRETAPYEQYF. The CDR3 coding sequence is TGCGCCAGCAGCAGGGAGACGGCCCCCTACGAGCAGTACTTC.

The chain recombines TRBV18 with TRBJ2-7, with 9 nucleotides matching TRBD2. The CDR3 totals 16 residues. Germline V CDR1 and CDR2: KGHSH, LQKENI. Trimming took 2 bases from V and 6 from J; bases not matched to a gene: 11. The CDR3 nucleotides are TGTGCCAGCTCACCATACCCCGCTAGCGGGATTCGCGAGCAGTACTTC. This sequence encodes CASSPYPASGIREQYF.

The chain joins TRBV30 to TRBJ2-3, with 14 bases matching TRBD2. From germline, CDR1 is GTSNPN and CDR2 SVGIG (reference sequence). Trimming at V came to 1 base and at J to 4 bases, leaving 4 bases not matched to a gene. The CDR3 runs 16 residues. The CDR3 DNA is TGTGCCTGGAGTGGGGGACTAGCGGGAGCCCCAGATACGCAGTATTTT. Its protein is CAWSGGLAGAPDTQYF. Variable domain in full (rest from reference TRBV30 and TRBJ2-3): SQTIHQWPATLVQPVGSPLSLECTVEGTSNPNLYWYRQAAGRGLQLLFYSVGIGQISSEVPQNLSASRPQDRQFILSSKKLLLSDSGFYLCAWSGGLAGAPDTQYFGPGTRLTVL.

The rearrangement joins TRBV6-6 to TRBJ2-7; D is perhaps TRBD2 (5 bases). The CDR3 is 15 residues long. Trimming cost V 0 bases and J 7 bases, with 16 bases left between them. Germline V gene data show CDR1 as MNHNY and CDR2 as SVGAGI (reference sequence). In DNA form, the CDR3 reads TGTGCCAGCAGTTACTCGACGGGGAAAGTGTCTGAGCAGTACTTC. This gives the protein CASSYSTGKVSEQYF.

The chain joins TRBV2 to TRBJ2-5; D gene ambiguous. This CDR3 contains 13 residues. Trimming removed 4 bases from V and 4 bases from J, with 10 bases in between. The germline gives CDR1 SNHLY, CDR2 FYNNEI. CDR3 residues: CASSVRGGETQYF. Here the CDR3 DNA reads TGTGCCAGCAGTGTGAGAGGCGGAGAGACCCAGTACTTC.

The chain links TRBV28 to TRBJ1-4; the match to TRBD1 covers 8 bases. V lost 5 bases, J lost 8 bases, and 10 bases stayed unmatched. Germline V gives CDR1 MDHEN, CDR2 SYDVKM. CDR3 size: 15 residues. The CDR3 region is CASSPDRGVWEKLFF. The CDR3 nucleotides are TGTGCCAGCAGTCCCGACAGGGGCGTTTGGGAAAAACTGTTTTTT.

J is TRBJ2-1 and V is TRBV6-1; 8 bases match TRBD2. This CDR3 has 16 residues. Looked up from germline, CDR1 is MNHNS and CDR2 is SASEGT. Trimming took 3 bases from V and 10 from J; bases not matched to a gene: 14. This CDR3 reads CASSEWGLGANSEQFF. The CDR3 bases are TGTGCCAGCAGTGAGTGGGGACTAGGGGCCAACTCGGAGCAGTTCTTC.

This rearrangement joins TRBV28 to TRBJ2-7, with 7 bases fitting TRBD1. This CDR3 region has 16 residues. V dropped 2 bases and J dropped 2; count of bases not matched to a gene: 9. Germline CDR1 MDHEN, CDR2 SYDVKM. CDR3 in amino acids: CASSLNDRVIPYEQYF. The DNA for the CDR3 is TGTGCCAGCAGTTTAAACGACAGGGTAATACCCTACGAGCAGTACTTC.